A single sample gave rise to the 9 T cell receptor beta chains below, sequenced in a study of cytomegalovirus exposure and HLA in healthy donors. Use of 60 Vbeta and 13 Jbeta primers characterized the PCR. TCRdb keeps only in-frame clones here, not all; method: immunoSEQ multiplex PCR. The data hold 70,000 to 100,000 clones, with just under 70% observed a single time. Sequenced: PBMCs. The receptors stem from a man aged 50-60 years in good health and CMV-seronegative.

The CDR3, as DNA: TGTGCCAGCAGTGACTCCTGGGGGGTTTCAAGCTCCTACAATGAGCAGTTCTTC. It encodes CASSDSWGVSSSYNEQFF. The V gene is TRBV6-4, the J gene TRBJ2-1, with TRBD2 as a possible D gene (6 bases). Trimming cost V 0 bases and J 0 bases, with 15 bases left between them. Looked up from germline, CDR1 is MRHNA and CDR2 is SNTAGT. CDR3 length: 18 residues.

V is TRBV5-1 and J is TRBJ1-3; the D is unclear. This CDR3 is built from 15 residues. The V gene lost 4 bases and the J gene lost 0 bases, with 11 bases spanning the gap. Germline values: CDR1 SGHRS, CDR2 YFSETQ. CDR3 residues: CASSNASGSGNTIYF. For the CDR3, the DNA is TGCGCCAGCAGCAACGCTTCAGGCTCTGGAAACACCATATATTTT.

This clone has only a few counts. This chain connects TRBV5-1 to TRBJ1-5, with D maybe TRBD1 (6 bases). The CDR3 covers 15 residues. V lost 4 bases and J 1 base, leaving 12 bases between the germline ends. CDR1 SGHRS and CDR2 YFSETQ come from the germline V gene. The CDR3 sequence is CASSPQGYSNQPQHF. CDR3 bases: TGCGCCAGCAGCCCACAGGGTTACAGCAATCAGCCCCAGCATTTT.

This chain joins TRBV5-4 and TRBJ2-6, with 10 bases aligning to TRBD1. The CDR3 loop spans 17 amino acids. Germline V gene data show CDR1 as SGHNT and CDR2 as YYREEE (reference sequence). V lost 3 bases to trimming and J lost 3 bases; unmatched junction nucleotides: 6. The CDR3 loop is CASSSGTGAGGANVLTF. In DNA form, the CDR3 reads TGTGCCAGCAGCTCCGGGACAGGGGCAGGTGGGGCCAACGTCCTGACTTTC.

The chain combines TRBV29-1 with TRBJ1-1, with no clear D. The CDR3 runs to 14 residues. The germline V and J ends were trimmed by 5 bases and 2 bases, with 15 bases remaining between them. Per germline, CDR1 SQVTM and CDR2 ANQGSEA. CDR3 region: CSVLFEQLNTEAFF. CDR3 nucleotides: TGCAGCGTTTTATTTGAACAGCTAAACACTGAAGCTTTCTTT. Drawing the rest from reference TRBV29-1 and TRBJ1-1, the complete variable domain is SAVISQKPSRDICQRGTSLTIQCQVDSQVTMMFWYRQQPGQSLTLIATANQGSEATYESGFVIDKFPISRPNLTFSTLTVSNMSPEDSSIYLCSVLFEQLNTEAFFGQGTRLTVV.

The chain couples TRBV4-1 to TRBJ1-1; D is possibly TRBD1 (6 bases). Trimming stripped 6 bases from V and 3 bases from J, with 11 bases between. CDR1 and CDR2 (germline): MGHRA, YSYEKL. This CDR3 is 13 amino acids long. The CDR3 reads CASSRGGDTEAFF. The CDR3 DNA is TGCGCCAGCAGTAGGGGGGGAGACACTGAAGCTTTCTTT.

This clone has a handful of counts. In DNA, the CDR3 is TGTGCCAGCAGTCCGGGACAGTTCTATGGCTACACCTTC. Translation gives CASSPGQFYGYTF. The rearrangement uses TRBV6-1 and TRBJ1-2; TRBD1 matches at 7 bases. The CDR3 is 13 amino acids. Germline assignment: CDR1 MNHNS and CDR2 SASEGT. Losses at the gene ends were 5 bases for V and 4 bases for J; bases not matched to a gene: 4.

The genes are TRBV27 and TRBJ1-1, with D possibly being TRBD1 (5 bases). The CDR3 totals 15 residues. Per the germline V gene, CDR1 is MNHEY and CDR2 is SMNVEV (reference sequence). Trimming stripped 3 bases from V and 4 bases from J, with 15 bases between. CDR3 DNA sequence: TGTGCCAGCAGTTTTAAGGCGGTAAGGGGCACTGAAGCTTTCTTT. Translated, it gives CASSFKAVRGTEAFF.

This chain links TRBV15 with TRBJ1-1; 9 positions match TRBD1. The CDR3 is made up of 14 amino acids. The germline gives CDR1 LNHNV, CDR2 YYDKDF (reference sequence). V lost 5 bases and J lost 5; bases outside the gene matches: 6. The CDR3: CATSEQGAQTEAFF. For the CDR3, the DNA is TGTGCCACCAGCGAACAGGGGGCGCAAACTGAAGCTTTCTTT.